One T cell receptor (beta chain) is described in this entry. This sample was included in a study of shared clonotypes between healthy human individuals. Study-level information: Three plates were used per donor for CD4 naive, three for CD4 memory, two for CD8 naive and one for CD8 memory.

V was cut by 0 bases and J by 3 bases, with 9 bases left in between. The CDR3 has 14 residues. Germline V CDR1 and CDR2: SGHRS, YFSETQ. Produced via immunoSEQ multiplex PCR; TCRdb's table is partial and in-frame only. The repertoire holds approximately 1,500,000 clones, with approximately 98% as singletons. Caucasian adults living in Nashville, Tennessee, provided all samples. The chain recombines TRBV5-1 with TRBJ2-5, with D maybe TRBD2 (5 bases). The clonotype was recovered from a young man in good health. The source material was naive CD4+ T cells sorted from blood. Subset in this sample: CD45RA+ positively selected. The chain's CDR3 is CASSLGLTEETQYF. The CDR3 DNA reads TGCGCCAGCAGCTTGGGACTAACGGAAGAGACCCAGTACTTC.